This T cell receptor beta chain was sequenced during a study of blood T cells in healthy people across ages. Study conclusions and caveats: TCR beta diversity, measured per million T cells, fell in a roughly linear way with age.

A J-beta primer mix and a sample-barcoded 5' primer were used in a second PCR of roughly 6 to 11 cycles. Via MiXCR, TCRdb re-called the 5' RACE reads, giving one row per CDR3 protein. Here the sample spans about 580,000 distinct CDR3 sequences, roughly 48% being singletons. Each donor's blood draw was 7.5 to 10 milliliters of peripheral blood. For this clonotype: Its specificity is unknown.

CDR1 is DFQATT, CDR2 SNEGSKA, per germline (reference sequence). V gave up 5 bases and J gave up 1 base, with 10 bases separating them. This CDR3 has 13 residues. The sample taken for sequencing was blood. The clonotype originates from a man older than 75 in good health. The chain is built from TRBV20-1 and TRBJ2-3, with D possibly being TRBD1 (6 bases). CDR3 sequence reads: CSAPGQRTDTQYF. The CDR3 DNA is TGCAGTGCTCCCGGACAGCGCACAGATACGCAGTATTTT.